This record covers a single TCR beta chain. Susac syndrome patients met recently defined diagnostic criteria for definite or probable disease. Negative isolation yielded CD8+ and CD4+ T cells; FACS enriched TEMRA cells. The data were taken from a study of CD8 T cells in Susac syndrome. Study-level background: Patients with Susac syndrome were therapy-naive, treated with corticosteroids, or treated with intravenous immunoglobulin alone when blood was collected.

Random hexamers were used to reverse transcribe an amount of roughly 0.5 to 1 ug RNA. It was immunoSEQ multiplex PCR that amplified TCR beta CDR3 across 54 Vbeta and 13 Jbeta. TCRdb passed the immunoSEQ multiplex PCR reads through MiXCR, listing each CDR3 protein once. The sample holds 70,000 to 75,000 distinct CDR3 sequences, roughly 93% seen once. Deletions cut 7 bases from V and 8 bases from J, with 14 bases between. Germline assignment: CDR1 SQVTM and CDR2 ANQGSEA. The CDR3 sequence is 11 residues long. The sequencing input was CD4+ T cells from PBMCs. J is TRBJ1-1 and V is TRBV29-1; D is possibly TRBD1 (5 bases). The source of this sequence is a human donor with Susac syndrome. The CDR3 sequence is CSAGEGAEAFF. CDR3 bases: TGCAGCGCCGGGGAAGGGGCCGAAGCTTTCTTT.